This T cell receptor (beta chain) emerged from a study of CD8+ T cells in alopecia areata. For the study at large: At a dose of 5 to 10 mg twice daily, oral tofacitinib was given to treated patients.

Worth noting for this clone: Its cognate antigen is unknown.

Treatment given: oral pan-JAK inhibitor, 5-10 mg twice daily. Trimming took 0 bases from V and 4 from J, leaving 4 bases between them. The CDR3 contains 13 residues. Germline CDR1 is LNHNV and CDR2 is YYDKDF (reference sequence). Study conclusions and caveats: The study also sequences resident alphabeta T cells of normal skin in scalp samples. Scalp clonality, together with expanded CD8+ clones among the top 100, fell significantly with tofacitinib.

Sequencing relied on a cDNA template that was reverse transcribed from extracted RNA. Method: immunoSEQ multiplex PCR; TCRdb's copy keeps in-frame clones and lacks some. The sample consists of 110,000 to 150,000 clones, 54% of them appearing once. This TCR was recovered from a human donor with alopecia areata. The material was CD8+ T cells sorted from blood, obtained at week 4, from a patient treated with tofacitinib. The rearrangement joins TRBV15 to TRBJ2-1; D is ambiguous. The CDR3 region has the DNA TGTGCCACCAGCAGAGACGGGTACAATGAGCAGTTCTTC. It is translated as CATSRDGYNEQFF.